This T cell receptor (beta chain) was recorded in a study of OX40 agonist ivuxolimab in advanced cancers. Study in general: With ivuxolimab, an agonistic anti-OX40 (CD134) antibody, patients were treated.

Germline loops: CDR1 WSHSY, CDR2 SAAADI. The CDR3 consists of 12 residues. V lost 5 bases and J lost 10, with 9 bases in between. Profiling relied on immunoSEQ multiplex PCR, and the TCRdb table lists in-frame clones only, not all of them. This sample has 55,000 to 75,000 clones; 80% occur once, and the top ten carry 8.2%. This chain connects TRBV10-2 to TRBJ1-6; D is unresolved. This sample comprised CD4+ or CD8+ T cells sorted from blood, obtained in a trial of the OX40 agonist ivuxolimab. This clonotype originated in an adult with an advanced solid tumor such as melanoma, head and neck, liver or kidney cancer. DNA of the CDR3: TGCGCCAGCAGTAGTTCGGGGTCACCCCTCCACTTT. Amino acids: CASSSSGSPLHF.